This T cell receptor beta chain derives from a study of neoadjuvant anti-PD-1 for oral cavity cancer. The time point denotes: after neoadjuvant nivolumab, at surgical resection. Analysis of PBMCs was direct, with no culture step. Whole-study results and caveats: Each response group had just a few patients in TCR analyses.

In its sample, this clone was seen a few times. The antigen is not known. This CDR3 is built from 12 residues. With 1 base removed from V and 3 bases from J, the gap between germline ends came to 1 base. The germline CDR1 and CDR2 sequences are MDHEN and SYDVKM. TCRdb's copy holds only in-frame clones and misses some; the assay was immunoSEQ multiplex PCR. The sample has more than 9,500 clones, roughly three fifths seen once. The V gene is TRBV28, the J gene TRBJ1-5; D not resolved. Sequenced here: PBMCs, sampled after nivolumab (anti-PD-1) treatment. The TCR originated in a person between 40 and 85 years old with oral cavity squamous cell carcinoma. The CDR3 protein is CASSLFNQPQHF. CDR3 bases: TGTGCCAGCAGTTTATTCAATCAGCCCCAGCATTTT.